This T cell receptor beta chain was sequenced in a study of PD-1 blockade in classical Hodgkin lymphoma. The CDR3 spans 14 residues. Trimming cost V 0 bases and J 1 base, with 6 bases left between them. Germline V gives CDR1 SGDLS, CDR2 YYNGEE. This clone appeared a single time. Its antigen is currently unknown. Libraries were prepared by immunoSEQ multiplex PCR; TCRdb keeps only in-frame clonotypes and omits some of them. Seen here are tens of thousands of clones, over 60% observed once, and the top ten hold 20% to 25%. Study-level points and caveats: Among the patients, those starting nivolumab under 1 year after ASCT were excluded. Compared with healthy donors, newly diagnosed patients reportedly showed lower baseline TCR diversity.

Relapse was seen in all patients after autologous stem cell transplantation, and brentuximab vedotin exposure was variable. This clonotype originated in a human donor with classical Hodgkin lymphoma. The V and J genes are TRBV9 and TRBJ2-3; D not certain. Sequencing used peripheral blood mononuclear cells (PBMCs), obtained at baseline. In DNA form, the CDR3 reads TGTGCCAGCAGCGTAGAACAGCGCACAGATACGCAGTATTTT. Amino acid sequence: CASSVEQRTDTQYF.